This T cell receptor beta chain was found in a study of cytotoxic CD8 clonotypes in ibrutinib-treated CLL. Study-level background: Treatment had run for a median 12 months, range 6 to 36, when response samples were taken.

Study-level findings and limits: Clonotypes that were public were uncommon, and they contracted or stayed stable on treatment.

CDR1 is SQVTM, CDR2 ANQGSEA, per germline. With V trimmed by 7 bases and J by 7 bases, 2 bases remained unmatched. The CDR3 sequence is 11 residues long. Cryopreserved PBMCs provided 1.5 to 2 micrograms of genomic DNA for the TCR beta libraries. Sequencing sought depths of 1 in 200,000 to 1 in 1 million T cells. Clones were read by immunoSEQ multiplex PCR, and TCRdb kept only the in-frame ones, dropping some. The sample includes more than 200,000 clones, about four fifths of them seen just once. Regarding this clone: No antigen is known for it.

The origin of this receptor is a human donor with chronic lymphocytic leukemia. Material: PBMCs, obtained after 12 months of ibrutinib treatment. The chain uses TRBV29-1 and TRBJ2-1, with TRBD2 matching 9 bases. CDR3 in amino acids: CSGGGANEQFF. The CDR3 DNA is TGCAGCGGCGGGGGGGCTAATGAGCAGTTCTTC.